What follows are 31 T cell receptor beta chains derived from one specimen sequenced in a study of blood T cell repertoires in COVID-19. The assay was immunoSEQ multiplex PCR, and TCRdb's table has in-frame clones only and misses some. This sample has some 270,000 clones, with roughly 90% found just once. The specimen was peripheral blood. The source of these receptors is a woman in her sixties or seventies with COVID-19, enrolled during active disease.

The rearrangement links TRBV2 to TRBJ2-7; a possible D gene is TRBD2 (5 bases). The CDR3 runs to 15 residues. The germline gives CDR1 SNHLY, CDR2 FYNNEI. Trimming stripped 5 bases from V and 3 bases from J, with 17 bases between. The CDR3 is CASSRAPGVFYEQYF. As DNA, the CDR3 is TGTGCCAGCAGTCGCGCCCCCGGGGTTTTCTACGAGCAGTACTTC.

The V gene is TRBV27, the J gene TRBJ2-7; D not resolved. The CDR3 extends over 13 amino acids. The V end lost 0 bases, the J end lost 4 bases, and 7 bases lay between the germline ends. The V gene's germline CDR1 is MNHEY and CDR2 SMNVEV (reference sequence). CDR3 sequence (DNA): TGTGCCAGCAGTTTATCGTCCGTTTACGAGCAGTACTTC. Protein: CASSLSSVYEQYF.

The CDR3 DNA reads as TGTGCCATTGCCCGGGACAGGGGCCAGCCCCAGCATTTT. Residues: CAIARDRGQPQHF. This rearrangement joins TRBV6-5 to TRBJ1-5, with 10 bases fitting TRBD1. The CDR3 is 13 residues long. V lost 10 bases to trimming and J lost 7 bases; unmatched junction nucleotides: 7. Per germline, CDR1 MNHEY and CDR2 SVGAGI.

The rearrangement joins TRBV4-3 to TRBJ1-2; 9 nucleotides match TRBD1. The CDR3 covers 16 residues. V was pared by 4 bases and J by 8 bases, with 14 bases of the junction left unmatched. In germline, CDR1 is LGHNA, CDR2 YSLEER. CDR3 in amino acids: CASSPTIPGQGLGYTF. CDR3 DNA sequence: TGCGCCAGCAGCCCCACGATCCCGGGACAGGGATTAGGCTACACCTTC.

The CDR3 reads CASFPYSGRLKTTYGYTF. The CDR3 bases are TGTGCCAGCTTTCCCTACTCTGGGCGCCTAAAAACAACCTATGGCTACACCTTC. J is TRBJ1-2 and V is TRBV27; D is ambiguous. Germline V CDR1 and CDR2: MNHEY, SMNVEV (reference sequence). CDR3 length equals 18 residues. The V end lost 8 bases, the J end lost 4 bases, and 29 bases lay between the germline ends.

The CDR3 coding sequence is TGTGCCAGCAGCCCCCGCCGTGGGGGGAATCCCTATGGCTACACCTTC. This encodes CASSPRRGGNPYGYTF. V is TRBV7-2 and J is TRBJ1-2; maybe TRBD1 (5 bases). The CDR3 is 16 amino acids. V was pared by 5 bases and J by 4 bases, with 20 bases between. Germline assignment: CDR1 SGHTA and CDR2 FQGNSA.

This clone was detected once. This chain uses TRBV19 with TRBJ1-1; no clear D gene. Germline V lookup: CDR1 LNHDA, CDR2 SQIVND (reference sequence). Between the trimmed V and J ends, which lost 7 bases and 4 bases, there was a span of 10 bases. CDR3 size: 12 residues. CDR3 protein: CASNRRFTEAFF. The CDR3 nucleotides are TGTGCCAGTAATCGCAGGTTCACTGAAGCTTTCTTT.

The V gene is TRBV7-9, the J gene TRBJ1-5; D remains unclear. The V end was cut by 2 bases, the J end by 4 bases, with 9 bases between. CDR1 is SEHNR and CDR2 is FQNEAQ in the germline V gene (reference sequence). This CDR3 spans 14 amino acids. CDR3 in amino acids: CASSLSTGNQPQHF. CDR3 in DNA: TGTGCCAGCAGCTTAAGTACGGGGAATCAGCCCCAGCATTTT.

This chain joins TRBV4-3 and TRBJ1-3, with D perhaps matching TRBD1 (5 bases). There are 15 residues in the CDR3. V lost 4 bases to trimming and J lost 1 base, with 11 bases between them. The germline CDR1 and CDR2 sequences are LGHNA and YSLEER. CDR3 region: CASSLGGTSGNTIYF. CDR3 DNA: TGCGCCAGCAGCCTAGGCGGGACGTCTGGAAACACCATATATTTT.

The gene calls are TRBV11-3 and TRBJ1-1; the D is unclear. The germline V gene has CDR1 SGHNT and CDR2 YENEEA. V lost 0 bases, J lost 5 bases, and 7 bases lay in between. CDR3 size: 13 residues. CDR3 nucleotide sequence: TGTGCCAGCAGCTTAGATGGCACGACTGAAGCTTTCTTT. This sequence encodes CASSLDGTTEAFF.

In its sample, this clone was seen a few times. This CDR3 is CASSPGQGANQPQHF. The DNA of the CDR3 is TGTGCCAGCTCACCCGGACAGGGGGCCAATCAGCCCCAGCATTTT. This rearrangement joins TRBV18 to TRBJ1-5; 11 nucleotides agree with TRBD1. Germline-derived CDR1 and CDR2 are KGHSH and LQKENI. This CDR3 contains 15 residues. V gave up 3 bases and J gave up 3 bases; unmatched junction bases: 1.

This clone showed up just once. The CDR3: CAWRVSDTEAFF. CDR3 nucleotide sequence: TGTGCCTGGAGGGTTTCGGACACTGAAGCTTTCTTT. The chain employs TRBV30 and TRBJ1-1; no clear D gene. The V end lost 3 bases, the J end lost 3 bases, and 8 bases lay between the germline ends. The CDR3 has 12 amino acids. Germline V lookup: CDR1 GTSNPN, CDR2 SVGIG (reference sequence).

The chain recombines TRBV7-2 with TRBJ1-2, with 11 positions matching TRBD1. V was clipped by 2 bases and J by 5 bases; unmatched bases: 4. This CDR3 contains 15 residues. Germline V gene lookup returns CDR1 SGHTA and CDR2 FQGNSA. The CDR3 sequence is CASSLQGQGAYGYTF. Here the CDR3 DNA reads TGTGCCAGCAGCTTACAAGGACAGGGGGCGTATGGCTACACCTTC.

The chain links TRBV7-2 to TRBJ1-5; no definite D call. Germline CDR1 and CDR2: SGHTA and FQGNSA. V lost 5 bases and J lost 0, with 14 bases in between. The CDR3 spans 16 residues. This CDR3 is CASSPTRANSNQPQHF. CDR3 nucleotide sequence: TGTGCCAGCAGCCCAACGAGAGCGAATAGCAATCAGCCCCAGCATTTT.

J is TRBJ1-5 and V is TRBV5-4; D possibly corresponds to TRBD1 (5 bases). The CDR3 is 15 amino acids. V lost 0 bases and J lost 3, with 10 bases in between. Germline CDR1 and CDR2: SGHNT and YYREEE (reference sequence). In DNA form, the CDR3 reads TGTGCCAGCAGCTTGGCAGGGTCCATCAATCAGCCCCAGCATTTT. Translated, it gives CASSLAGSINQPQHF.

This clone was detected only a few times. The chain has TRBV2 and TRBJ2-7; no firm D call. Germline loops: CDR1 SNHLY, CDR2 FYNNEI. CDR3 length: 13 residues. The V and J ends lost 7 bases and 5 bases respectively, with 15 bases between them. The CDR3 region is CASNLVQAHEQYF. CDR3 nucleotide sequence: TGTGCCAGCAATTTAGTTCAGGCACACGAGCAGTACTTC. The full variable domain, its missing parts supplied by reference TRBV2 and TRBJ2-7, is EPEVTQTPSHQVTQMGQEVILRCVPISNHLYFYWYRQILGQKVEFLVSFYNNEISEKSEIFDDQFSVERPDGSNFTLKIRSTKLEDSAMYFCASNLVQAHEQYFGPGTRLTVT.

The chain carries TRBV9 and TRBJ2-7; D may be TRBD2 (6 bases). Trimming took off 3 bases at V and 1 base at J, with 14 bases between the two ends. CDR1 SGDLS and CDR2 YYNGEE come from the germline V gene. The CDR3 totals 15 residues. As DNA, the CDR3 is TGTGCCAGCAGCGCCGGGACTCCCGCATCCTACGAGCAGTACTTC. Encoded protein: CASSAGTPASYEQYF.

The chain carries TRBV3-1 (or the pseudogene TRBV3-2) and TRBJ1-5; D is perhaps TRBD1 (5 bases). The CDR3 contains 15 residues. With 3 bases removed from V and 4 bases from J, the gap between germline ends came to 13 bases. In germline, CDR1 is LGHDT, CDR2 YNNKEL (reference sequence). Written as DNA, the CDR3 is TGTGCCAGCAGCCAGGGGGGAGTAGGAAATCAGCCCCAGCATTTT. It encodes CASSQGGVGNQPQHF.

This clone has only one observation. The chain has TRBV30 and TRBJ1-3, with 8 bases matching TRBD1. The CDR3 runs 14 residues. V dropped 5 bases and J dropped 3; count of bases not matched to a gene: 6. Germline V gives CDR1 GTSNPN, CDR2 SVGIG (reference sequence). As DNA, the CDR3 is TGTGCCTGGGACCAGACAGGGGTTGGAAACACCATATATTTT. This sequence encodes CAWDQTGVGNTIYF. Variable domain in full (rest from reference TRBV30 and TRBJ1-3): SQTIHQWPATLVQPVGSPLSLECTVEGTSNPNLYWYRQAAGRGLQLLFYSVGIGQISSEVPQNLSASRPQDRQFILSSKKLLLSDSGFYLCAWDQTGVGNTIYFGEGSWLTVV.

The chain couples TRBV28 to TRBJ1-2; D unresolved. Germline CDR1 is MDHEN and CDR2 is SYDVKM. V was trimmed by 4 bases and J by 6 bases, leaving 15 bases between them. This CDR3 comprises 14 residues. CDR3 residues: CASSSGGQLHGYTF. DNA for the CDR3: TGTGCCAGCAGTTCGGGAGGGCAGCTTCATGGCTACACCTTC.

CDR3 in DNA: TGTGCCAGCTCCACCGGCGGCACTTGGGAGTTCAACTATGGCTACACCTTC. Translation: CASSTGGTWEFNYGYTF. The rearrangement links TRBV7-2 to TRBJ1-2; D remains ambiguous. Germline V gene lookup returns CDR1 SGHTA and CDR2 FQGNSA. The CDR3 is made up of 17 amino acids. V was clipped by 8 bases and J by 2 bases, with 24 bases between them.

The CDR3 region has the DNA TGTGCCAGCAGCTTAGGGGCACAGGGAGCACTCGGGGGCTACACCTTC. Translating gives CASSLGAQGALGGYTF. The chain recombines TRBV7-9 with TRBJ1-2; maybe TRBD1 (6 bases). Per germline, CDR1 SEHNR and CDR2 FQNEAQ (reference sequence). The V end lost 1 base, the J end lost 8 bases, and 20 bases lay between the germline ends. The CDR3 runs to 16 residues.

The CDR3 DNA reads TGTGCCAGCAGCTCGTCGGGCAGGGGCTCTGGAAACACCATATATTTT. Its protein product is CASSSSGRGSGNTIYF. This chain connects TRBV7-9 to TRBJ1-3, with a weak D call TRBD1 (6 bases). Germline V lookup: CDR1 SEHNR, CDR2 FQNEAQ (reference sequence). V lost 4 bases and J lost 0, with 13 bases in between. The CDR3 sequence is 16 residues long. The full variable domain, rest sourced from reference TRBV7-9 and TRBJ1-3, is DTGVSQNPRHKITKRGQNVTFRCDPISEHNRLYWYRQTLGQGPEFLTYFQNEAQLEKSRLLSDRFSAERPKGSFSTLEIQRTEQGDSAMYLCASSSSGRGSGNTIYFGEGSWLTVV.

The gene calls are TRBV20-1 and TRBJ1-2; tentative D call: TRBD1 (5 bases). CDR1 is DFQATT, CDR2 SNEGSKA, per germline (reference sequence). Deletions cut 3 bases from V and 3 bases from J, with 11 bases between. The CDR3 is made up of 13 amino acids. Here the CDR3 reads CSASGQGYYGYTF. DNA of the CDR3: TGCAGTGCTAGTGGGCAGGGATACTATGGCTACACCTTC.

The rearrangement uses TRBV12-3 or TRBV12-4 and TRBJ1-5; possibly TRBD1 for D (5 bases). V lost 5 bases and J lost 6, with 8 bases in between. The CDR3 has 12 amino acids. For the CDR3, the DNA is TGTGCCAGCAGTGTCGGGGGTCAGCCCCAGCATTTT. Translated: CASSVGGQPQHF.

The gene calls are TRBV11-2 and TRBJ1-1, with D unresolved. The CDR3 totals 13 residues. CDR1 and CDR2 from the germline V gene are SGHAT and FQNNGV. The V end was cut by 5 bases, the J end by 8 bases, with 15 bases between. The CDR3 DNA is TGTGCCAGCAGCCTACCAGGAGGACGCGAAGCTTTCTTT. Translating gives CASSLPGGREAFF.

The V gene is TRBV6-5, the J gene TRBJ2-2; D is possibly TRBD2 (6 bases). Trimming took off 2 bases at V and 10 bases at J, with 20 bases between the two ends. Looked up from germline, CDR1 is MNHEY and CDR2 is SVGAGI. This CDR3 comprises 16 residues. This CDR3 is CASSYGSGAGGKELFF. The CDR3 DNA is TGTGCCAGCAGTTACGGATCTGGGGCAGGAGGGAAGGAGCTGTTTTTT.

The chain joins TRBV11-2 to TRBJ2-5; TRBD1 aligns across 9 bases. Germline V gene lookup returns CDR1 SGHAT and CDR2 FQNNGV. V dropped 1 base and J dropped 5; count of bases not matched to a gene: 5. The CDR3 is made up of 15 amino acids. The CDR3 region is CASSLGTGEGETQYF. The CDR3, as DNA: TGTGCCAGCAGCTTAGGGACAGGGGAGGGGGAGACCCAGTACTTC.

V is TRBV6-5 and J is TRBJ2-3; D unclear. This CDR3 has 14 residues. Germline lookup yields CDR1 MNHEY and CDR2 SVGAGI. Trimming pared 2 bases from V and 0 bases from J, leaving 6 bases between. The CDR3 sequence: CASSYRRSTDTQYF. CDR3 nucleotide sequence: TGTGCCAGCAGTTACAGGCGGAGCACAGATACGCAGTATTTT.

The chain has TRBV5-1 and TRBJ1-1, with D maybe TRBD1 (6 bases). With 3 bases removed from V and 9 bases from J, the gap between germline ends came to 12 bases. Germline assignment: CDR1 SGHRS and CDR2 YFSETQ. This CDR3 region has 12 residues. The CDR3 DNA reads as TGCGCCAGCAGCTCCCTACAGGGAAAAGCTTTCTTT. Its translation is CASSSLQGKAFF. Complete variable domain (other parts from reference TRBV5-1 and TRBJ1-1): KAGVTQTPRYLIKTRGQQVTLSCSPISGHRSVSWYQQTPGQGLQFLFEYFSETQRNKGNFPGRFSGRQFSNSRSEMNVSTLELGDSALYLCASSSLQGKAFFGQGTRLTVV.

The V call is TRBV6-5, the J call TRBJ1-2; possible D gene TRBD1, 5 bases. Germline CDR1 reads MNHEY; CDR2 reads SVGAGI. The CDR3 contains 11 residues. The V end lost 6 bases, the J end lost 7 bases, and 9 bases lay between the germline ends. Here the CDR3 DNA reads TGTGCCAGCAGCGGGCAGGGTGGCTACACCTTC. This gives the protein CASSGQGGYTF.